This T cell receptor (beta chain) was profiled in a study of blood T cell repertoires in COVID-19. From germline, CDR1 is MNHEY and CDR2 SVGEGT. This CDR3 spans 15 amino acids. V dropped 2 bases and J dropped 3 bases, with 13 bases sitting between them. TCRdb keeps only in-frame clones here, not all; method: immunoSEQ multiplex PCR. Of approximately 90,000 clones detected, roughly 83% appear once; the ten largest clones hold approximately 34%. The J gene is TRBJ2-5, the V gene TRBV6-2 or TRBV6-3, with D maybe TRBD2 (6 bases). The clonotype was recovered from a woman aged 80 or over with active or convalescent COVID-19. The sequencing input was peripheral blood. CDR3 sequence reads: CASSYGDWSEETQYF. The CDR3, as DNA: TGTGCCAGCAGTTACGGGGACTGGAGTGAAGAGACCCAGTACTTC.